This T cell receptor beta chain was sequenced for a study of early T cells in non-severe SARS-CoV-2 infection. Only a few counts were recorded for this clonotype. The J segment lost 6 bases and the V segment lost 1 base, leaving 3 bases of the junction unmatched. This CDR3 region has 15 residues. Germline CDR1 SGHDN, CDR2 FVKESK. TCRdb fed the 5' RACE reads into MiXCR, producing one record per CDR3 protein. Among 50,000 to 80,000 distinct CDR3 sequences listed, roughly 9% were seen once. This sequence was found in an adult who was a healthcare worker with PCR-confirmed SARS-CoV-2 infection or an uninfected control (not recorded which). The chain uses TRBV14 and TRBJ1-1; 12 positions agree with TRBD1. Sequencing was performed on whole blood, taken at baseline. CDR3 region: CASSQVGTGGSEAFF. Written as DNA, the CDR3 is TGTGCCAGCAGCCAAGTTGGGACAGGGGGCTCTGAAGCTTTCTTT.